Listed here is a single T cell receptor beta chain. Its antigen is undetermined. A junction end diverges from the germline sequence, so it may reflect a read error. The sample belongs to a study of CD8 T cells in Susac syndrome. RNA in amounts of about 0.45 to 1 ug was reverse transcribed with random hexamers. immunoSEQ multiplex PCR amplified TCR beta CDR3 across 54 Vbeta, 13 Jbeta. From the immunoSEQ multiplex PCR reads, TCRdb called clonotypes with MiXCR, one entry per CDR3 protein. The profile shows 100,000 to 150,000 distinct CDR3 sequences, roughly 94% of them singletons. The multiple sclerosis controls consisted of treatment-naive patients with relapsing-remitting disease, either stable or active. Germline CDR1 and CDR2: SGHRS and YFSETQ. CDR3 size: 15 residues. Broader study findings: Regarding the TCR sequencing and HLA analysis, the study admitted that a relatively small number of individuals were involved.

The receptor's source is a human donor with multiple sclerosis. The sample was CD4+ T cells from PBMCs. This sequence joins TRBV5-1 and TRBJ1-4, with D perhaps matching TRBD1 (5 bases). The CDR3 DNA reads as TGCGCCAGCAGCTTGGACGGGCAGGGTAATGGAAAACTGTTTTTT. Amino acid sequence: CASSLDGQGNGKLFF.